The 6 T cell receptor beta chains given below trace back to one sample, sequenced in a study of shared clonotypes between healthy human individuals. The method was immunoSEQ multiplex PCR; TCRdb's version includes in-frame clones alone and lacks a portion of them. Counted here are about 2.4 million clones, 80% to 95% occurring once; the ten biggest clones make up about 0.38%. Input material: naive CD4+ T cells from PBMCs. As to subset: CD45RA+ positively selected. These receptors all stem from a man aged 18-30 years in good health. Some clones in this sample may be carry-over from other donors' samples.

This rearrangement joins TRBV19 to TRBJ2-3; D might be TRBD2 (6 bases). Per the germline V gene, CDR1 is LNHDA and CDR2 is SQIVND (reference sequence). The germline V and J ends were trimmed by 9 bases and 4 bases, with 17 bases remaining between them. The CDR3 extends over 14 amino acids. CDR3 bases: TGTGCCAGCTCCCGCGGGGCGGACTCAGATACGCAGTATTTT. Translation gives CASSRGADSDTQYF. Variable domain in full (rest from reference TRBV19 and TRBJ2-3): DGGITQSPKYLFRKEGQNVTLSCEQNLNHDAMYWYRQDPGQGLRLIYYSQIVNDFQKGDIAEGYSVSREKKESFPLTVTSAQKNPTAFYLCASSRGADSDTQYFGPGTRLTVL.

In this sample, this clone turned up once. CDR3 in DNA: TGTGCCAGCAAGGAGGGGGCTGGAAACACCATATATTTT. This codes for CASKEGAGNTIYF. The rearrangement uses TRBV28 and TRBJ1-3; TRBD1 might be the D (6 bases). Per the germline V gene, CDR1 is MDHEN and CDR2 is SYDVKM. CDR3 length: 13 amino acids. The V end lost 7 bases, the J end lost 2 bases, and 9 bases lay between the germline ends.

The chain carries TRBV29-1 and TRBJ1-1, with 8 bases aligning to TRBD1. V gave up 7 bases and J gave up 4 bases; unmatched junction bases: 14. CDR1 is SQVTM, CDR2 ANQGSEA, per germline. The CDR3 consists of 15 residues. Written as DNA, the CDR3 is TGCAGCGGGGGCCGACAGGGGAGGTTAGGCACTGAAGCTTTCTTT. Translation gives CSGGRQGRLGTEAFF.

The chain employs TRBV4-3 and TRBJ2-1; D not resolved. From germline, CDR1 is LGHNA and CDR2 YSLEER. The CDR3 loop spans 18 amino acids. V shed 0 bases and J shed 3 bases, with 18 bases lying between them. The CDR3 protein is CASSQEEIVRDFYNEQFF. CDR3 coding DNA: TGCGCCAGCAGCCAAGAGGAAATTGTCCGTGACTTCTACAATGAGCAGTTCTTC.

This chain connects TRBV6-7 to TRBJ1-3; D unclear. TRBV6-7 carries the ORF label, with uncertain function. The CDR3 runs 16 residues. V lost 7 bases, J lost 0 bases, and 16 bases lay in between. CDR3 sequence reads: CASKRTGWLSGNTIYF. The CDR3 coding sequence is TGTGCCAGCAAAAGGACGGGATGGCTCTCTGGAAACACCATATATTTT.

V gene TRBV4-2 combines with J gene TRBJ2-7; D gene uncertain. The germline V gene encodes CDR1 LGHNA and CDR2 YNFKEQ. V gave up 5 bases and J gave up 6 bases, with 11 bases separating them. The CDR3 sequence is 12 residues long. This CDR3 reads CASSGRLGEQYF. The CDR3 DNA follows: TGTGCCAGCAGCGGGCGGCTGGGCGAGCAGTACTTC.